This TCR beta chain was obtained from a study of blood T cell repertoires in COVID-19 (dated by TCRdb to 2020 to 2021). Regarding the research as a whole: Collaborator samples came from the United States, Italy and Spain and covered acute and convalescent phases of COVID-19. The prospective study material was composed of cDNA or gDNA derived from T cells, B-cell-depleted T cells, or PBMCs. Subjects who had been exposed to COVID-19, were actively infected with it, or had recovered from it provided the deeply sampled blood TCRbeta repertoires that made up the dataset. The repertoires were released in a freely available public database intended as a resource for research on the immune response to SARS-CoV-2. The samples were drawn from two sources: the first 160 participants of the ongoing ImmuneRACE study, and 1,000 to 1,500 subjects contributed by 6 global collaborators. A de-identified subject ID, COVID-19 status, age in years and sex were almost always included in the sample metadata. Where available, HLA class I and class II types were obtained from metadata supplied by the sample provider rather than from assay-based typing. General study outcomes and caveats: How much clinical and demographic metadata was included differed by source and by participant, and the metadata was provided uncurated.

About this clone itself: The clone's antigen remains unknown. No base qualities exist here, and no much larger clone lies one base off it.

The CDR3 numbers 12 residues from cysteine through phenylalanine. CDR3 DNA only is kept here, 36 bases in frame from base 1. The germline ends are 9 bases apart after V is trimmed by 2 bases and J by 8 bases. The germline V gene yields KGHSH for CDR1 and LQKENI for CDR2. Whole blood was collected in K2EDTA tubes by collaborating institutions according to the institutions' own protocols. For TCRbeta analysis, collaborators shipped samples in one of three forms: frozen whole blood, isolated PBMCs, or DNA extracted from either of those sample types. TCRbeta CDR3 regions were amplified from genomic DNA by means of the immunoSEQ Assay, a bias-controlled multiplex PCR. In the paper's pipeline: Within the assay, amplification of reference gene primers was used to estimate how many nucleated cells each sample contained. To quantify the absolute abundance of each unique TCRbeta CDR3 rearrangement, sequence reads were collapsed and filtered. For each sample, productive Simpson clonality was calculated as the square root of Simpson's diversity index across productive rearrangements. This immuneACCESS table, as held by TCRdb, lists in-frame sequences with V and J called but not all clones. Of the missing ones, under half trace to an unresolved V gene in checked studies; the others have no known cause. The V and J calls and the clone size are those of that table, but D and trimming were determined from the DNA. The sample data list 250,000 to 350,000 clones, and more than 75% of these were observed just once. 4% of the sample lies in the top ten.

This chain is built from TRBV18 and TRBJ1-2; no D gene call is confident. The material sequenced was peripheral blood. This receptor was obtained from a woman aged 45-59 years with active or convalescent COVID-19. The sequenced DNA: TGTGCCAGCTCACCAATCGCGCAAGGCTACACCTTC. This gives the protein CASSPIAQGYTF.